The 29 T cell receptor beta chains listed next were all sequenced from one sample in a study of early T cells in non-severe SARS-CoV-2 infection. TCRdb re-called the 5' RACE reads with MiXCR, one entry per CDR3 protein. The sample shows 45,000 or so distinct CDR3 sequences, 6% to 8.5% of them seen only once. The sample comprised whole blood. Receptor source: an adult who was a healthcare worker with PCR-confirmed SARS-CoV-2 infection or an uninfected control (not recorded which).

The sample holds many counts of this clonotype. The chain couples TRBV28 to TRBJ1-5; 8 nucleotides match TRBD1. The CDR3 has 13 amino acids. In germline, CDR1 is MDHEN, CDR2 SYDVKM. Trimming cost V 4 bases and J 7 bases; bases outside gene matches: 3. CDR3 DNA: TGTGCCAGCAGTTGGACAGGGACCCAGCCCCAGCATTTT. Its protein product is CASSWTGTQPQHF. The full variable domain, rest sourced from reference TRBV28 and TRBJ1-5, is DVKVTQSSRYLVKRTGEKVFLECVQDMDHENMFWYRQDPGLGLRLIYFSYDVKMKEKGDIPEGYSVSREKKERFSLILESASTNQTSMYLCASSWTGTQPQHFGDGTRLSIL.

Many counts were recorded for this clonotype. The CDR3 region is CASSPQDEGYGYTF. The CDR3 DNA follows: TGTGCCAGCTCACCTCAGGACGAGGGCTATGGCTACACCTTC. J is TRBJ1-2 and V is TRBV18, with unresolved D. Germline V gene lookup returns CDR1 KGHSH and CDR2 LQKENI. Trimming pared 3 bases from V and 4 bases from J, leaving 12 bases between. The CDR3 has 14 residues.

The genes are TRBV9 and TRBJ2-5; 8 bases fit TRBD1. The CDR3 extends over 14 amino acids. The J segment lost 4 bases and the V segment lost 0 bases, leaving 2 bases of the junction unmatched. The germline gives CDR1 SGDLS, CDR2 YYNGEE. The CDR3 bases are TGTGCCAGCAGCGTAGGACAGGGGAGAGAGACCCAGTACTTC. Its protein is CASSVGQGRETQYF.

This clonotype was detected many times. V usage is TRBV12-3 or TRBV12-4 and J usage is TRBJ1-1, with TRBD1 matching over 7 bases. The CDR3 runs 14 residues. The ends lost 6 bases at V and 4 bases at J; junction bases unmatched: 8. CDR3 DNA sequence: TGTGCCAGCAGGACGACAGGGTTGAGCACTGAAGCTTTCTTT. Translated: CASRTTGLSTEAFF.

The rearrangement joins TRBV4-2 to TRBJ2-7, with unresolved D. Germline values: CDR1 LGHNA, CDR2 YNFKEQ. CDR3 length equals 13 residues. V dropped 0 bases and J dropped 5 bases, with 8 bases sitting between them. The CDR3 region is CASSQDPRNEQYF. DNA of the CDR3: TGTGCCAGCAGCCAAGATCCGAGAAACGAGCAGTACTTC.

In this sample, this clonotype turned up many times. The chain carries TRBV5-5 and TRBJ2-3; D is undetermined. The CDR3 totals 14 residues. Germline CDR1 reads SGHKS; CDR2 reads YYEKEE (reference sequence). The germline V and J ends were trimmed by 2 bases and 0 bases, with 7 bases remaining between them. DNA for the CDR3: TGTGCCAGCAGCTTCGACACGAGCACAGATACGCAGTATTTT. This sequence encodes CASSFDTSTDTQYF.

This clonotype is medium-sized by share. This chain uses TRBV5-1 with TRBJ1-2; D gene ambiguous. The V gene's germline CDR1 is SGHRS and CDR2 YFSETQ. Between the trimmed V and J ends, which lost 0 bases and 2 bases, there was a span of 8 bases. CDR3 length: 14 residues. Here the CDR3 reads CASSLGYQNYGYTF. In nucleotides, the CDR3 is TGCGCCAGCAGCTTGGGATACCAGAACTATGGCTACACCTTC.

This chain uses TRBV11-2 with TRBJ2-3; the D is unclear. This CDR3 has 13 amino acids. The germline CDR1 and CDR2 sequences are SGHAT and FQNNGV. V was shortened by 3 bases and J by 5 bases, with 9 bases between the two germline ends. In DNA, the CDR3 is TGTGCCAGCAGCTTGGGTGGGAAAGATACGCAGTATTTT. Protein: CASSLGGKDTQYF.

Ten or more counts support this clonotype. The chain has TRBV28 and TRBJ2-3, with 7 bases matching TRBD2. CDR3 length: 16 amino acids. The V gene's germline CDR1 is MDHEN and CDR2 SYDVKM. V gave up 6 bases and J gave up 2 bases; unmatched junction bases: 11. The CDR3 sequence: CASRPFGRGTTDTQYF. The CDR3 DNA reads TGTGCCAGCAGGCCTTTCGGGCGGGGGACCACAGATACGCAGTATTTT.

This clonotype showed up many times. The chain couples TRBV29-1 to TRBJ1-1; a weak D match, TRBD1 (5 bases). Germline loops: CDR1 SQVTM, CDR2 ANQGSEA. The CDR3 is 16 residues long. Trimming removed 3 bases at V and 0 bases at J, with 17 bases between. The CDR3 bases are TGCAGCGTTGACCTCGTCGGACACCTTTTGAACACTGAAGCTTTCTTT. Its translation is CSVDLVGHLLNTEAFF.

This clonotype has ten or more counts. This chain connects TRBV7-9 to TRBJ2-1, with 7 bases matching TRBD2. The CDR3 is 13 residues long. Germline values: CDR1 SEHNR, CDR2 FQNEAQ (reference sequence). V was clipped by 10 bases and J by 8 bases; unmatched bases: 11. Here the CDR3 DNA reads TGTGCCACCAAAGGACCGGGGAGGGATGAGCAGTTCTTC. This encodes CATKGPGRDEQFF.

This clonotype was seen a few times. This chain connects TRBV10-2 to TRBJ1-5, with D maybe TRBD1 (5 bases). Trimming shortened V by 2 bases and J by 0 bases, and 11 bases separated the two germline ends. Germline CDR1 and CDR2: WSHSY and SAAADI. There are 16 residues in the CDR3. The CDR3 nucleotides are TGCGCCAGCAGTGAGCAGGGCTCCTATAGCAATCAGCCCCAGCATTTT. Its translation: CASSEQGSYSNQPQHF.

Only a few counts were recorded for this clonotype. This chain uses TRBV12-3 or TRBV12-4 with TRBJ2-3, with TRBD1 matching 9 bases. V shed 8 bases, J shed 1 base, and the junction held 4 bases outside the gene matches. CDR3 size: 14 residues. This CDR3 is CASQDRGRTDTQYF. CDR3 sequence (DNA): TGTGCCAGCCAGGACAGGGGACGCACAGATACGCAGTATTTT.

The chain combines TRBV6-5 with TRBJ2-1; no clear D. The CDR3 extends over 16 amino acids. Per germline, CDR1 MNHEY and CDR2 SVGAGI. V lost 2 bases and J lost 2, with 13 bases in between. The CDR3 region is CASSYDGGLTYNEQFF. CDR3 coding DNA: TGTGCCAGCAGTTACGATGGCGGATTAACCTACAATGAGCAGTTCTTC.

This clonotype was recorded many times. V usage is TRBV6-1 and J usage is TRBJ1-1; possible D gene TRBD1, 6 bases. This CDR3 comprises 15 residues. The V end was cut by 6 bases, the J end by 8 bases, with 22 bases between. Germline CDR1 reads MNHNS; CDR2 reads SASEGT. CDR3 coding DNA: TGTGCCAGCAGGATAGGACAGAACAGGTATAGGGAAGCTTTCTTT. Translation: CASRIGQNRYREAFF.

V is TRBV5-4 and J is TRBJ2-1; 14 bases fit TRBD2. CDR3 size: 15 residues. J lost 6 bases, V lost 4 bases, and 3 bases had no gene match. In germline, CDR1 is SGHNT, CDR2 YYREEE (reference sequence). CDR3: CASSPGTSGGNEQFF. The CDR3 DNA follows: TGTGCCAGCAGCCCAGGGACTAGCGGGGGCAATGAGCAGTTCTTC.

The chain uses TRBV20-1 and TRBJ2-7; 7 nucleotides line up with TRBD1. Germline V lookup: CDR1 DFQATT, CDR2 SNEGSKA (reference sequence). The CDR3 consists of 13 residues. The junction had 7 bases not matched to a gene; V was cut back by 0 bases and J by 8 bases. The CDR3 nucleotides are TGCAGTGCTAGAGAAAAAGGGGACAGAAAGCAGTACTTC. Its protein is CSAREKGDRKQYF.

This clonotype showed up just a few times. A junction boundary mismatches the germline segment, possibly from a read error. The chain's CDR3 is CSARDDRTMNAEAFF. The CDR3 DNA sequence: TGCAGTGCTAGAGACGACAGGACAATGAACGCTGAAGCTTTCTTT. J is TRBJ1-1 and V is TRBV20-1; a possible D gene is TRBD1 (6 bases). Germline V gives CDR1 DFQATT, CDR2 SNEGSKA (reference sequence). The CDR3 spans 15 residues.

This clonotype was detected a few times. This chain links TRBV29-1 with TRBJ2-2, with D unclear. The V end lost 4 bases, the J end lost 5 bases, and 8 bases lay between the germline ends. Looked up from germline, CDR1 is SQVTM and CDR2 is ANQGSEA. The CDR3 sequence is 12 residues long. CDR3 loop: CSVVRITGELFF. The CDR3 bases are TGCAGCGTTGTCAGGATTACCGGGGAGCTGTTTTTT.

V usage is TRBV12-3 or TRBV12-4 and J usage is TRBJ2-7; tentatively, D is TRBD2 (6 bases). Trimming took off 8 bases at V and 0 bases at J, with 23 bases between the two ends. This CDR3 is built from 17 residues. The CDR3 region has the DNA TGTGCCAGCTCCAATACCCCCCCGGGGGATAGCTCCTACGAGCAGTACTTC. Protein sequence: CASSNTPPGDSSYEQYF.

This clonotype has just a few counts. One junction end does not reproduce the germline sequence, and a read error may be involved. V usage is TRBV28 and J usage is TRBJ2-5; no firm D call. The CDR3 runs 12 residues. Per germline, CDR1 MDHEN and CDR2 SYDVKM. CDR3 coding DNA: TGTGCCAGCAGTTTCCGCCAGACAAGGGCCCACTTC. Its translation is CASSFRQTRAHF.

This clonotype was seen at least ten times. The CDR3 here is CASSPISLADAQYF. In nucleotides, the CDR3 is TGTGCCAGCAGCCCCATATCACTAGCGGACGCGCAGTACTTC. The chain carries TRBV11-2 and TRBJ2-7, with 8 positions matching TRBD2. Germline CDR1 and CDR2: SGHAT and FQNNGV. CDR3 size: 14 residues. V lost 5 bases and J lost 9; bases outside the gene matches: 12.

This clonotype showed up many times. This chain joins TRBV7-2 and TRBJ2-1; the D gene is possibly TRBD2 (7 bases). The V end was cut by 8 bases, the J end by 6 bases, with 17 bases between. Per the germline V gene, CDR1 is SGHTA and CDR2 is FQGNSA. The CDR3 consists of 14 residues. CDR3 in amino acids: CASFRGGVGNEQFF. The CDR3, as DNA: TGTGCCAGCTTTAGGGGGGGAGTGGGCAATGAGCAGTTCTTC.

Worth noting for this clonotype: Compared with germline, one end of the junction differs, possibly owing to a read error. This chain uses TRBV3-1 with TRBJ1-3; D is ambiguous. The V gene's germline CDR1 is LGHDT and CDR2 YNNKEL (reference sequence). CDR3 length: 15 residues. CDR3 residues: CVSSQVMSSGNTIYF. The CDR3 nucleotides are TGTGTCAGCAGCCAAGTGATGAGCTCTGGAAACACCATATATTTT.

This clonotype was counted only a few times. This chain links TRBV14 with TRBJ2-3; D remains unclear. Trimming removed 1 base at V and 1 base at J, with 12 bases between. Germline assignment: CDR1 SGHDN and CDR2 FVKESK. CDR3 length: 16 amino acids. The CDR3 nucleotides are TGTGCCAGCAGCCAAGGGTACCTGGATGGCACAGATACGCAGTATTTT. Translation gives CASSQGYLDGTDTQYF.

The table lists this clonotype with a few counts. This chain joins TRBV20-1 and TRBJ2-7, with 8 bases lining up with TRBD1. The CDR3 spans 13 residues. Per germline, CDR1 DFQATT and CDR2 SNEGSKA (reference sequence). V dropped 6 bases and J dropped 1; count of bases not matched to a gene: 5. This chain's CDR3 is CSATGQVSYEQYF. DNA for the CDR3: TGCAGTGCAACGGGACAGGTATCCTACGAGCAGTACTTC.

This clonotype was seen repeatedly, ten times or more. This rearrangement joins TRBV29-1 to TRBJ2-6; no clear D gene. This CDR3 has 12 amino acids. Trimming took 3 bases from V and 0 from J, leaving 0 bases between them. Per germline, CDR1 SQVTM and CDR2 ANQGSEA. CDR3 region: CSVDSGANVLTF. CDR3 nucleotide sequence: TGCAGCGTTGACTCTGGGGCCAACGTCCTGACTTTC.

This clonotype was recorded at least ten times. The chain couples TRBV27 to TRBJ2-1, with unresolved D. Germline loops: CDR1 MNHEY, CDR2 SMNVEV (reference sequence). The CDR3 totals 12 residues. V was trimmed by 6 bases and J by 4 bases, leaving 7 bases between them. Here the CDR3 reads CASRTVYNEQFF. Written as DNA, the CDR3 is TGTGCCAGCAGAACAGTTTACAATGAGCAGTTCTTC.

This clonotype was seen at least ten times. The CDR3 bases are TGTGCCAGCAGACAGGGGGTGCGTACAGATACGCAGTATTTT. Its translation: CASRQGVRTDTQYF. The chain carries TRBV4-2 and TRBJ2-3, with 8 bases fitting TRBD1. The CDR3 loop spans 14 amino acids. After removal of 6 bases from V and 3 bases from J, the junction contained 5 bases not matched to a gene. Germline CDR1 LGHNA, CDR2 YNFKEQ.